These 21 T cell receptor beta chains were sequenced from one sample in a study of T cell responses to AZD1222 COVID-19 vaccine. TCRdb's table, derived via immunoSEQ multiplex PCR, lists solely in-frame clones and lacks some. The sample lists 120,000 or so clones, 92% occurring once. The specimen was peripheral blood, collected on day 0 of AZD1222 vaccination. These receptors came from an adult in good health.

V is TRBV3-1 (or the pseudogene TRBV3-2) and J is TRBJ2-7, with TRBD1 as a possible D gene (5 bases). Germline CDR1 is LGHDT and CDR2 is YNNKEL (reference sequence). V was clipped by 6 bases and J by 0 bases, with 12 bases between them. This CDR3 spans 14 amino acids. The CDR3 is CASSLMDISYEQYF. The CDR3 region has the DNA TGTGCCAGCAGTCTAATGGACATCTCCTACGAGCAGTACTTC.

The J gene is TRBJ1-4, the V gene TRBV30, with D tentatively TRBD1 (5 bases). The germline gives CDR1 GTSNPN, CDR2 SVGIG (reference sequence). This CDR3 has 14 amino acids. Trimming pared 7 bases from V and 2 bases from J, leaving 14 bases between. The CDR3 nucleotides are TGTGCCTTCCTTCCGGGACCGACTAATGAAAAACTGTTTTTT. Translation: CAFLPGPTNEKLFF.

The chain employs TRBV7-2 and TRBJ1-4; possible D gene TRBD1, 5 bases. This CDR3 has 14 amino acids. Trimming left V 5 bases short and J 11 bases short, with 18 bases between. Germline V lookup: CDR1 SGHTA, CDR2 FQGNSA. CDR3 residues: CASSLSPDGGKLFF. The CDR3 DNA reads as TGTGCCAGCAGCCTCTCCCCAGATGGGGGGAAACTGTTTTTT.

V usage is TRBV27 and J usage is TRBJ1-1; D might be TRBD1 (5 bases). The CDR3 length is 16 residues. Germline V lookup: CDR1 MNHEY, CDR2 SMNVEV (reference sequence). Trimming pared 8 bases from V and 6 bases from J, leaving 25 bases between. The CDR3 nucleotides are TGTGCCAGCTGGCAGGGTACTGGGGGGACCCCGGCTGAAGCTTTCTTT. Amino acids: CASWQGTGGTPAEAFF.

The count of this clone is one. The rearrangement uses TRBV7-8 and TRBJ1-5; 10 bases map to TRBD1. CDR3 length equals 17 residues. CDR1 is SGHVS, CDR2 FQNEAQ, per germline. Trimming took 5 bases from V and 4 from J; bases not matched to a gene: 11. CDR3 DNA sequence: TGTGCCAGCAGCCCGCCTCAACCGGGACAGGGGAATCAGCCCCAGCATTTT. Translating it yields CASSPPQPGQGNQPQHF.

The V and J genes are TRBV6-5 and TRBJ1-1, with D tentatively TRBD1 (6 bases). The CDR3 is 14 amino acids. Germline V CDR1 and CDR2: MNHEY, SVGAGI. Trimming left V 7 bases short and J 3 bases short, with 15 bases between. Here the CDR3 reads CASTRREGDTEAFF. In DNA form, the CDR3 reads TGTGCCAGCACCCGCCGGGAGGGGGACACTGAAGCTTTCTTT.

This rearrangement joins TRBV12-5 to TRBJ1-5, with 7 nucleotides matching TRBD1. Per germline, CDR1 LGHNT and CDR2 FRNRAP. The junction had 8 bases not matched to a gene; V was cut back by 6 bases and J by 6 bases. This CDR3 comprises 14 residues. Here the CDR3 reads CASGKQGFGQPQHF. In DNA, the CDR3 is TGTGCTAGTGGCAAACAGGGGTTCGGTCAGCCCCAGCATTTT.

This chain connects TRBV30 to TRBJ1-1, with a possible D match to TRBD1 (5 bases). The CDR3 totals 11 residues. The V gene's germline CDR1 is GTSNPN and CDR2 SVGIG (reference sequence). The V and J ends lost 1 base and 7 bases respectively, with 7 bases between them. The CDR3 DNA sequence: TGTGCCTGGAGTGAGAGGGGTGAAGCTTTCTTT. This codes for CAWSERGEAFF.

The chain recombines TRBV3-1 (or the pseudogene TRBV3-2) with TRBJ2-7; 7 bases match TRBD2. The germline V gene encodes CDR1 LGHDT and CDR2 YNNKEL (reference sequence). The CDR3 runs 15 residues. After removal of 1 base from V and 4 bases from J, the junction contained 7 bases not matched to a gene. The CDR3 region is CASSQGAGVGYEQYF. CDR3 DNA sequence: TGTGCCAGCAGCCAAGGGGCGGGAGTGGGGTACGAGCAGTACTTC.

The chain uses TRBV28 and TRBJ1-4, with unresolved D. Trimming shortened V by 7 bases and J by 7 bases, and 13 bases separated the two germline ends. The CDR3 sequence is 13 residues long. Germline V gene lookup returns CDR1 MDHEN and CDR2 SYDVKM. This CDR3 is CASTRLAVEKLFF. The CDR3 DNA reads as TGTGCCAGCACCAGGCTGGCAGTTGAAAAACTGTTTTTT.

A single count supports this clone. The chain is built from TRBV19 and TRBJ1-2, with D perhaps matching TRBD1 (6 bases). Germline V gene data show CDR1 as LNHDA and CDR2 as SQIVND (reference sequence). The CDR3 extends over 17 amino acids. Trimming took 3 bases from V and 1 from J, leaving 18 bases between them. Here the CDR3 reads CASSIWVMGADNYGYTF. The CDR3, as DNA: TGTGCCAGTAGTATTTGGGTTATGGGGGCAGATAACTATGGCTACACCTTC.

The count of this clone is one. The chain recombines TRBV7-8 with TRBJ1-3, with a tentative D call TRBD1 (6 bases). The germline V gene encodes CDR1 SGHVS and CDR2 FQNEAQ. The CDR3 consists of 13 residues. Trimming removed 6 bases from V and 0 bases from J, with 6 bases in between. As DNA, the CDR3 is TGTGCCAGCAGGGGACACTCTGGAAACACCATATATTTT. This sequence encodes CASRGHSGNTIYF.

J is TRBJ1-6 and V is TRBV9, with unresolved D. The CDR3 spans 14 residues. The V end was cut by 1 base, the J end by 8 bases, with 10 bases between. Germline CDR1 reads SGDLS; CDR2 reads YYNGEE. The CDR3 spells CASSVMRADSPLHF. The DNA of the CDR3 is TGTGCCAGCAGCGTAATGAGGGCGGATTCACCCCTCCACTTT. Full variable domain (rest looked up from reference TRBV9 and TRBJ1-6): DSGVTQTPKHLITATGQRVTLRCSPRSGDLSVYWYQQSLDQGLQFLIQYYNGEERAKGNILERFSAQQFPDLHSELNLSSLELGDSALYFCASSVMRADSPLHFGNGTRLTVT.

As DNA, the CDR3 is TGTGCCAGCAGCCCAACAGCGGGAGTGCCAGTAGGGACCGGGGAGCTGTTTTTT. This translates into CASSPTAGVPVGTGELFF. The genes are TRBV11-2 and TRBJ2-2; 8 bases are a match to TRBD2. Germline CDR1 is SGHAT and CDR2 is FQNNGV. The CDR3 is 18 residues long. Germline trimming cut 5 bases from V and 5 bases from J; bases unmatched to any gene: 16. Full variable domain (missing parts from reference TRBV11-2 and TRBJ2-2): EAGVAQSPRYKIIEKRQSVAFWCNPISGHATLYWYQQILGQGPKLLIQFQNNGVVDDSQLPKDRFSAERLKGVDSTLKIQPAKLEDSAVYLCASSPTAGVPVGTGELFFGEGSRLTVL.

The chain uses TRBV18 and TRBJ1-5; perhaps TRBD1 as D (5 bases). The CDR3 is 14 amino acids. V gave up 3 bases and J gave up 9 bases, with 15 bases separating them. Germline V gives CDR1 KGHSH, CDR2 LQKENI. The CDR3 is CASSPGGTGGPQHF. CDR3 in DNA: TGTGCCAGCTCACCTGGGGGGACGGGTGGGCCCCAGCATTTT.

The chain has TRBV15 and TRBJ2-6; D gene ambiguous. Looked up from germline, CDR1 is LNHNV and CDR2 is YYDKDF (reference sequence). Trimming pared 5 bases from V and 0 bases from J, leaving 8 bases between. The CDR3 contains 15 residues. The CDR3 reads CATSADSSGANVLTF. The CDR3 nucleotides read TGTGCCACCAGCGCAGACTCCTCTGGGGCCAACGTCCTGACTTTC.

This clone was counted between two and nine times. The V call is TRBV7-8, the J call TRBJ2-2, with 8 positions matching TRBD2. After removal of 5 bases from V and 1 base from J, the junction contained 6 bases not matched to a gene. Germline assignment: CDR1 SGHVS and CDR2 FQNEAQ. The CDR3 totals 16 residues. CDR3 amino acids: CASSQSGSRNTGELFF. The CDR3 nucleotides read TGTGCCAGCAGCCAGAGCGGGAGCCGGAACACCGGGGAGCTGTTTTTT.

The chain uses TRBV28 and TRBJ1-4; D remains unclear. V was shortened by 6 bases and J by 1 base, with 9 bases between the two germline ends. CDR3 length: 14 amino acids. In germline, CDR1 is MDHEN, CDR2 SYDVKM. The CDR3: CASRRRGTNEKLFF. The DNA for the CDR3 is TGTGCCAGCAGGCGTCGGGGAACTAATGAAAAACTGTTTTTT.

The chain links TRBV6-5 to TRBJ2-1; the match to TRBD2 covers 11 bases. CDR1 and CDR2 from the germline V gene are MNHEY and SVGAGI. V was pared by 5 bases and J by 9 bases, with 9 bases of the junction left unmatched. CDR3 length: 15 amino acids. In nucleotides, the CDR3 is TGTGCCAGCAGTCATAGCGGGAGGGCCTCAGTTGAGCAGTTCTTC. It specifies CASSHSGRASVEQFF.

The chain employs TRBV7-9 and TRBJ2-3, with 10 bases fitting TRBD2. Germline CDR1 is SEHNR and CDR2 is FQNEAQ (reference sequence). The CDR3 sequence is 17 residues long. J lost 0 bases, V lost 4 bases, and 7 bases had no gene match. The CDR3 is CASSSEREGLSTDTQYF. The DNA for the CDR3 is TGTGCCAGCAGCTCAGAGCGGGAGGGCCTCAGCACAGATACGCAGTATTTT.

This chain joins TRBV10-3 and TRBJ1-4; no reliable D call. This CDR3 comprises 17 residues. V was trimmed by 2 bases and J by 5 bases, leaving 18 bases between them. Germline V gene data show CDR1 as ENHRY and CDR2 as SYGVKD. The CDR3: CAISEMDRIKTNEKLFF. The CDR3 DNA reads TGTGCCATCAGTGAGATGGACCGAATCAAAACAAATGAAAAACTGTTTTTT.